This TCR beta chain derives from a study of early T cells in non-severe SARS-CoV-2 infection. As regards this clonotype: The target antigen is unknown.

Trimming took 2 bases from V and 8 from J; bases not matched to a gene: 8. This CDR3 spans 15 amino acids. In TCRdb, the 5' RACE reads were re-called with MiXCR into one record per CDR3 protein. Among 40,000 to 55,000 distinct CDR3 sequences listed, more than 6.5% were seen once. Study-level findings and limits: VDJdb-based annotation leaned toward anti-spike CD8 responses and missed private and CD4 specificities.

This sequence joins TRBV12-3 or TRBV12-4 and TRBJ2-4, with TRBD2 matching over 8 bases. This clonotype was obtained from an adult who was a healthcare worker with PCR-confirmed SARS-CoV-2 infection or an uninfected control (not recorded which). The sequencing sample was made of whole blood. The CDR3 region is CASSLSTGGIHIQYF. In DNA, the CDR3 is TGTGCCAGCAGTTTATCTACGGGGGGGATCCACATTCAGTACTTC.